The 26 T cell receptor beta chains below all came from one sample that was sequenced in a study of human T cells and chemical hapten exposure. Time point denoted: patch test 3, about 24 weeks after DPC sensitization. Documented treatment: therapeutic diphenylcyclopropenone sensitization with weekly scalp DPC. Via MiXCR, TCRdb re-called the RACE reads, giving one row per CDR3 protein. The sample yields about 84,000 distinct CDR3 sequences, about a tenth seen once. This material consisted of whole blood, taken in connection with sensitization to the hapten diphenylcyclopropenone (DPC). The receptor source for this set is a woman between 45 and 65 years old with alopecia areata. Some clones in this sample may be carry-over from other donors' samples.

This clonotype was picked up a small number of times. The rearrangement joins TRBV24-1 to TRBJ2-2, with 10 positions matching TRBD2. The V gene end was trimmed by 5 bases and the J gene end by 6 bases; junction bases not matched to a gene: 11. This CDR3 region has 17 residues. The germline CDR1 and CDR2 sequences are KGHDR and SFDVKD. The CDR3 DNA reads as TGTGCCACCAGTGGAGTGGGTCCTAGCGGGAGTGCCGGGGAGCTGTTTTTT. Residues: CATSGVGPSGSAGELFF.

V is TRBV7-9 and J is TRBJ2-1, with D maybe TRBD2 (6 bases). The V end lost 5 bases, the J end lost 8 bases, and 16 bases lay between the germline ends. This CDR3 is built from 14 residues. The germline V gene has CDR1 SEHNR and CDR2 FQNEAQ (reference sequence). CDR3 DNA: TGTGCCAGCAGCATGGCCAGGGAGGTCGATGAGCAGTTCTTC. Its protein product is CASSMAREVDEQFF.

In this sample, this clonotype turned up many times. V usage is TRBV7-6 and J usage is TRBJ2-2; 8 bases line up with TRBD2. With V trimmed by 5 bases and J by 5 bases, 13 bases remained unmatched. This CDR3 has 17 amino acids. CDR1 and CDR2 from the germline V gene are SGHVS and FNYEAQ. This CDR3 reads CASSPDPGGPSTGELFF. The CDR3 nucleotides are TGTGCCAGCAGCCCGGACCCGGGAGGGCCCTCGACCGGGGAGCTGTTTTTT.

The chain combines TRBV29-1 with TRBJ2-2; D unresolved. The CDR3 extends over 12 amino acids. From germline, CDR1 is SQVTM and CDR2 ANQGSEA. With 6 bases removed from V and 3 bases from J, the gap between germline ends came to 8 bases. The CDR3 region has the DNA TGCAGCGTCGGCTGGCACACCGGGGAGCTGTTTTTT. This encodes CSVGWHTGELFF.

The rearrangement uses TRBV7-2 and TRBJ2-7; 7 bases line up with TRBD2. Germline loops: CDR1 SGHTA, CDR2 FQGNSA. CDR3 size: 14 residues. V trimming: 5 bases; J trimming: 3 bases; junction bases outside the gene matches: 7. The CDR3 sequence is CASSPGTKYYEQYF. The DNA of the CDR3 is TGTGCCAGCAGCCCAGGGACTAAATACTACGAGCAGTACTTC.

V and J are TRBV11-2 and TRBJ2-6, with 10 bases that match TRBD1. Trimming removed 4 bases from V and 2 bases from J; junction bases left unmatched: 11. CDR3 length: 19 residues. Germline V gene data show CDR1 as SGHAT and CDR2 as FQNNGV. The CDR3 DNA follows: TGTGCCAGCAGCTGGGACCGGGACAGGGGTATGGCTGGGGCCAACGTCCTGACTTTC. Residues: CASSWDRDRGMAGANVLTF.

Ten or more counts support this clonotype. The V and J genes are TRBV7-3 and TRBJ1-6; no clear D gene. The CDR3 totals 14 residues. CDR1 SGHTA and CDR2 FQGTGA come from the germline V gene. The V gene lost 5 bases and the J gene lost 6 bases, with 11 bases spanning the gap. CDR3 nucleotides: TGTGCCAGCAGCCCCGGAGGGTTTAATTCACCCCTCCACTTT. It specifies CASSPGGFNSPLHF.

This clonotype was observed at least ten times. The chain couples TRBV6-2 or TRBV6-3 to TRBJ1-5; D uncertain. Germline assignment: CDR1 MNHEY and CDR2 SVGEGT. This CDR3 spans 13 amino acids. Trimming took off 5 bases at V and 4 bases at J, with 9 bases between the two ends. The CDR3 loop is CASSLTYNQPQHF. CDR3 DNA sequence: TGTGCCAGCAGTCTCACTTATAATCAGCCCCAGCATTTT.

This clonotype was seen at least ten times. The CDR3 DNA follows: TGTGCCAGCAGCGTAGGCGTAAGGGGCACTGAAGCTTTCTTT. This codes for CASSVGVRGTEAFF. The chain uses TRBV7-2 and TRBJ1-1; weak D call: TRBD1 (5 bases). The CDR3 consists of 14 residues. Deletions cut 5 bases from V and 4 bases from J, with 14 bases between. The germline CDR1 and CDR2 sequences are SGHTA and FQGNSA.

This clonotype was detected a few times. V gene TRBV6-5 combines with J gene TRBJ1-3; a weak D match, TRBD1 (6 bases). The V gene lost 5 bases and the J gene lost 2 bases, with 19 bases spanning the gap. Looked up from germline, CDR1 is MNHEY and CDR2 is SVGAGI. The CDR3 extends over 17 amino acids. CDR3 nucleotide sequence: TGTGCCAGCAGTCCCGACCCCACAGGGTTCCCTGGAAACACCATATATTTT. Its translation: CASSPDPTGFPGNTIYF.

The chain recombines TRBV14 with TRBJ2-6; no clear D. Trimming removed 2 bases from V and 8 bases from J, with 13 bases in between. This CDR3 has 15 residues. Germline V gene sequence: CDR1 SGHDN, CDR2 FVKESK. The CDR3 sequence: CASSQLLPMTNVLTF. DNA of the CDR3: TGTGCCAGCAGCCAATTGTTACCCATGACCAACGTCCTGACTTTC.

This clonotype has only a few counts. The CDR3 region has the DNA TGTGCCAGCAGTAGGAGGAGGACTAGCGGAACCGGGGAGCTGTTTTTT. Translated: CASSRRRTSGTGELFF. The genes are TRBV3-1 and TRBJ2-2; 10 bases are shared with TRBD2. Germline V gene sequence: CDR1 LGHDT, CDR2 YNNKEL (reference sequence). The CDR3 spans 16 residues. Losses at the gene ends were 6 bases for V and 5 bases for J; bases not matched to a gene: 9.

J is TRBJ2-7 and V is TRBV29-1, with 7 positions matching TRBD1. Germline V gene sequence: CDR1 SQVTM, CDR2 ANQGSEA. The CDR3 contains 14 residues. J lost 0 bases, V lost 6 bases, and 8 bases had no gene match. The DNA of the CDR3 is TGCAGCGTAGGACATTACAGGGGCTCCTACGAGCAGTACTTC. Translation: CSVGHYRGSYEQYF.

V and J are TRBV28 and TRBJ2-1; D may be TRBD1 or TRBD2 (6 bases each). Per the germline V gene, CDR1 is MDHEN and CDR2 is SYDVKM. V lost 6 bases, J lost 8 bases, and 14 bases lay in between. This CDR3 contains 13 residues. CDR3 DNA: TGTGCCAGCAGCCTTCCGGGGGCCCATGAGCAGTTCTTC. This codes for CASSLPGAHEQFF.

This clonotype was detected many times. The gene calls are TRBV28 and TRBJ2-1; TRBD2 matches 10 bases. The CDR3 is 15 residues long. J was trimmed by 5 bases and V by 5 bases; bases with no gene match: 6. Germline-derived CDR1 and CDR2 are MDHEN and SYDVKM. CDR3 sequence reads: CASSPPGLANNEQFF. The CDR3 nucleotides are TGTGCCAGCAGTCCGCCGGGACTAGCGAACAATGAGCAGTTCTTC.

The chain couples TRBV18 to TRBJ1-1, with TRBD1 as a possible D gene (5 bases). This CDR3 comprises 16 residues. The germline V and J ends were trimmed by 6 bases and 0 bases, with 17 bases remaining between them. CDR1 is KGHSH, CDR2 LQKENI, per germline. CDR3 in amino acids: CASSPPGTRMNTEAFF. The CDR3 DNA reads as TGTGCCAGCTCTCCCCCGGGGACTCGGATGAACACTGAAGCTTTCTTT.

This clonotype has at least ten counts. The chain employs TRBV18 and TRBJ1-1; 7 nucleotides line up with TRBD1. Germline CDR1 and CDR2: KGHSH and LQKENI. There are 14 residues in the CDR3. V lost 6 bases, J lost 1 base, and 5 bases stayed unmatched. The CDR3 reads CASSQGQRNTEAFF. CDR3 bases: TGTGCCAGCTCGCAGGGACAGAGGAACACTGAAGCTTTCTTT.

This clonotype was counted at least ten times. Its ends do not fully match the called genes, so a read error is possible. The chain employs TRBV23-1 and TRBJ1-5; 7 bases match TRBD1. TRBV23-1 is an ORF; its function is uncertain. The CDR3 length is 17 residues. CDR3 sequence reads: CASSQPINRGGNQPQLF. The CDR3 DNA reads as TGCGCCAGCAGTCAACCCATCAACAGGGGTGGCAATCAGCCCCAGCTTTTT.

This clonotype was recorded once. V is TRBV29-1 and J is TRBJ2-2; D ambiguous. V shed 5 bases and J shed 5 bases, with 12 bases lying between them. This CDR3 has 13 residues. Germline-derived CDR1 and CDR2 are SQVTM and ANQGSEA. The CDR3 DNA reads TGCAGCGTTTCCCTCCTTAGAACCGGGGAGCTGTTTTTT. Amino acids: CSVSLLRTGELFF.

This clonotype was seen more than once but under ten times. The J gene is TRBJ2-3, the V gene TRBV7-2, with unresolved D. V lost 0 bases and J lost 7, with 14 bases in between. The CDR3 is 15 residues long. CDR1 SGHTA and CDR2 FQGNSA come from the germline V gene. CDR3: CASSLAVDVQHTQYF. CDR3 nucleotides: TGTGCCAGCAGCTTAGCAGTGGACGTCCAACATACGCAGTATTTT.

Ten or more counts support this clonotype. V and J are TRBV20-1 and TRBJ2-3, with D perhaps matching TRBD1 or TRBD2 (7 bases each). Looked up from germline, CDR1 is DFQATT and CDR2 is SNEGSKA (reference sequence). The ends were cut back, 7 bases at V and 8 bases at J, with 22 bases in the middle. This CDR3 has 14 residues. For the CDR3, the DNA is TGCAGTGTCGGGACAGCGGGGCTTGCGGGTACGCAGTATTTT. Encoded protein: CSVGTAGLAGTQYF.

This clonotype was detected many times. V and J are TRBV9 and TRBJ1-1; D is unresolved. From germline, CDR1 is SGDLS and CDR2 YYNGEE. Trimming stripped 0 bases from V and 5 bases from J, with 11 bases between. The CDR3 runs to 14 residues. The CDR3 nucleotides read TGTGCCAGCAGCGTAGCCCCCAGTAGAACTGAAGCTTTCTTT. Its translation is CASSVAPSRTEAFF.

This clonotype has ten or more counts. This sequence joins TRBV7-2 and TRBJ1-5, with D perhaps matching TRBD1 (5 bases). CDR3 length: 16 residues. The V end was cut by 7 bases, the J end by 2 bases, with 18 bases between. Germline assignment: CDR1 SGHTA and CDR2 FQGNSA. CDR3 in amino acids: CASTGNGRVGNQPQHF. The CDR3 nucleotides read TGTGCCAGCACTGGGAACGGCAGGGTGGGCAATCAGCCCCAGCATTTT.

This clonotype has ten or more counts. This chain uses TRBV29-1 with TRBJ2-7; D gene unclear. Germline V gene sequence: CDR1 SQVTM, CDR2 ANQGSEA. Trimming took off 3 bases at V and 0 bases at J, with 9 bases between the two ends. CDR3 size: 13 residues. CDR3 loop: CSVEAPGSYEQYF. CDR3 DNA sequence: TGCAGCGTTGAGGCTCCTGGCTCCTACGAGCAGTACTTC.

This clonotype has only a few counts. The gene calls are TRBV5-1 and TRBJ2-7; 15 nucleotides agree with TRBD2. This CDR3 comprises 17 residues. With 5 bases clipped from V and 5 bases from J, the junction kept 11 bases outside the gene matches. The germline V gene encodes CDR1 SGHRS and CDR2 YFSETQ. CDR3 protein: CASRHGLAGGAPHEQYF. The CDR3 nucleotides read TGCGCCAGCAGACATGGACTAGCGGGAGGGGCCCCCCACGAGCAGTACTTC.

This clonotype showed up many times. V usage is TRBV14 and J usage is TRBJ1-2; 11 positions agree with TRBD1. In germline, CDR1 is SGHDN, CDR2 FVKESK. The CDR3 is 15 residues long. Trimming removed 3 bases from V and 4 bases from J; junction bases left unmatched: 4. The CDR3 here is CASSQRDRGAYGYTF. CDR3 DNA sequence: TGTGCCAGCAGCCAGCGGGACAGGGGGGCCTATGGCTACACCTTC.